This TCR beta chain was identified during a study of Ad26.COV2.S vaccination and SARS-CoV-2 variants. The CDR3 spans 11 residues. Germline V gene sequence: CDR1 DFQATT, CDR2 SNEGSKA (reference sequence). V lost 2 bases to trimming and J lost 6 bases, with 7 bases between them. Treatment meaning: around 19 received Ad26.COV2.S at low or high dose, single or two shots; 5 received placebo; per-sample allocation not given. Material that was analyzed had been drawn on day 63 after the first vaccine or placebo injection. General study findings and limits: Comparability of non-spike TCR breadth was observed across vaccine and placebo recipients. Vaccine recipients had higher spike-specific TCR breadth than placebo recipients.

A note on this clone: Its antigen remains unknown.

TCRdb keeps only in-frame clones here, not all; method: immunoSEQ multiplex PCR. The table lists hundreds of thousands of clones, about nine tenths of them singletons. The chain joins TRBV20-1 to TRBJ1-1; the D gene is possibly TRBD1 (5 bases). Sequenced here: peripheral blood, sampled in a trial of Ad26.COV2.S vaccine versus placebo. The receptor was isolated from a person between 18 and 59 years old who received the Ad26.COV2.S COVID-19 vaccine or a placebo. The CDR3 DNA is TGCAGTGCTAGACGGGGCCCTGAAGCTTTCTTT. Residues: CSARRGPEAFF.